The rows below give T cell receptor beta chains drawn from one sample of a study of OX40 agonist ivuxolimab in advanced cancers. Profiling relied on immunoSEQ multiplex PCR, and the TCRdb table lists in-frame clones only, not all of them. The data hold over 150,000 clones, with 90% to 95% observed a single time. This material consisted of CD4+ or CD8+ T cells sorted from blood, taken in a trial of the OX40 agonist ivuxolimab. Receptors were obtained from an adult with an advanced solid tumor such as melanoma, head and neck, liver or kidney cancer. CDR3s include the opening cysteine and the closing phenylalanine or tryptophan. The D gene is left open where the match is weak. Clone sizes are given selectively: once, few, many, or a class where the clone is expanded.

J gene,D gene,V gene,clone size,CDR3 protein,CDR3 DNA
TRBJ2-7,-,TRBV5-4,-,CASSPGAQSSYEQYF,TGTGCCAGCAGCCCAGGGGCACAAAGCTCCTACGAGCAGTACTTC
TRBJ1-2,TRBD1,TRBV19,once,CASSIDRGDDYGYTF,TGTGCCAGTAGTATTGACAGGGGGGATGACTATGGCTACACCTTC
TRBJ1-4,-,TRBV5-4,-,CASRRTENHNEKLFF,TGTGCCAGCAGACGAACGGAGAACCATAATGAAAAACTGTTTTTT
TRBJ1-3,-,TRBV7-3,-,CASSLTGTGDTIYF,TGTGCCAGCAGCTTAACAGGGACGGGTGACACCATATATTTT
TRBJ2-3,-,TRBV5-1,-,CASRPPADPTDTQYF,TGCGCCAGCAGGCCCCCAGCGGACCCCACAGATACGCAGTATTTT
TRBJ2-7,-,TRBV5-4,-,CASSLLGGEQYF,TGTGCCAGCAGCCTCCTGGGGGGCGAGCAGTACTTC
TRBJ1-1,-,TRBV6-1,-,CASMGGSTNTEAFF,TGTGCCAGCATGGGAGGGTCCACGAACACTGAAGCTTTCTTT
TRBJ1-2,TRBD1,TRBV5-1,-,CASSLEEGATYGYTF,TGCGCCAGCAGCTTGGAGGAGGGGGCTACCTATGGCTACACCTTC
TRBJ2-7,TRBD2,TRBV7-2,-,CASSKGLAGGPRGEQYF,TGTGCCAGCAGCAAGGGACTAGCGGGAGGGCCAAGAGGGGAGCAGTACTTC
TRBJ1-5,-,TRBV18,-,CASSPEGSDQPQHF,TGTGCCAGCTCACCCGAGGGTTCCGATCAGCCCCAGCATTTT
TRBJ2-5,TRBD2,TRBV7-2,-,CASSPSIAGGEETQYF,TGTGCCAGCAGCCCAAGTATAGCGGGAGGAGAGGAGACCCAGTACTTC
TRBJ2-7,TRBD2,TRBV7-2,few,CANAFGSGSVYEQYF,TGTGCCAACGCTTTCGGCAGCGGGAGTGTCTACGAGCAGTACTTC
TRBJ2-5,-,TRBV5-4,-,CASSMSREETQYF,TGTGCCAGCAGTATGAGTAGGGAAGAGACCCAGTACTTC
TRBJ2-3,-,TRBV19,-,CASTTFSGRGTDTQYF,TGTGCCAGCACTACCTTTAGCGGTCGAGGAACAGATACGCAGTATTTT
TRBJ2-1,TRBD2,TRBV19,-,CASSTPSGPSNEQFF,TGTGCCAGTAGTACCCCTAGCGGGCCCTCCAATGAGCAGTTCTTC
TRBJ2-5,TRBD2,TRBV9,-,CASSTRLAGAETQYF,TGTGCCAGCAGCACCCGACTAGCGGGAGCGGAGACCCAGTACTTC
TRBJ1-5,TRBD1,TRBV5-1,-,CASSLGGTGKDQPQHF,TGCGCCAGCAGCTTGGGAGGGACAGGGAAGGATCAGCCCCAGCATTTT
TRBJ1-2,TRBD1,TRBV7-2,few,CASSSSGTGVGYTF,TGTGCCAGCAGCTCGAGCGGGACAGGAGTGGGCTACACCTTC
TRBJ2-5,-,TRBV28,-,CASSSLGGAGETQYF,TGTGCCAGCAGCTCCCTGGGGGGGGCAGGGGAGACCCAGTACTTC
TRBJ1-3,-,TRBV5-1,-,CASSLATANSGNTIYF,TGCGCCAGCAGCTTGGCCACGGCGAACTCTGGAAACACCATATATTTT
TRBJ2-5,TRBD2,TRBV18,-,CASSPPGLAEETQYF,TGTGCCAGCTCACCACCCGGACTAGCGGAAGAGACCCAGTACTTC
TRBJ1-5,TRBD1,TRBV4-3,-,CASSQETGAGNQPQHF,TGCGCCAGCAGCCAAGAAACAGGGGCGGGCAATCAGCCCCAGCATTTT
TRBJ1-6,-,TRBV5-6,-,CASSFSPQSSYNSPLHF,TGTGCCAGCAGCTTTTCCCCCCAGAGCTCCTATAATTCACCCCTCCACTTT